This T cell receptor (beta chain) was sequenced during a study of OX40 agonist ivuxolimab in advanced cancers. CDR1 SGHRS and CDR2 YFSETQ come from the germline V gene. V dropped 3 bases and J dropped 6 bases, with 14 bases sitting between them. The CDR3 contains 14 residues. Some clones are missing from TCRdb's copy, which holds only in-frame ones; the method was immunoSEQ multiplex PCR. The sample lists some 70,000 clones, 87% occurring once. The chain is built from TRBV5-1 and TRBJ2-3; no reliable D call. The sample was CD4+ or CD8+ T cells sorted from blood, taken in a trial of the OX40 agonist ivuxolimab. The receptor was derived from an adult with an advanced solid tumor such as melanoma, head and neck, liver or kidney cancer. The CDR3 bases are TGCGCCAGCAGCTGGAACTCCAGGTCGGATACGCAGTATTTT. This sequence encodes CASSWNSRSDTQYF. The full variable domain, in which reference TRBV5-1 and TRBJ2-3 provide the parts outside the CDR3, is KAGVTQTPRYLIKTRGQQVTLSCSPISGHRSVSWYQQTPGQGLQFLFEYFSETQRNKGNFPGRFSGRQFSNSRSEMNVSTLELGDSALYLCASSWNSRSDTQYFGPGTRLTVL.